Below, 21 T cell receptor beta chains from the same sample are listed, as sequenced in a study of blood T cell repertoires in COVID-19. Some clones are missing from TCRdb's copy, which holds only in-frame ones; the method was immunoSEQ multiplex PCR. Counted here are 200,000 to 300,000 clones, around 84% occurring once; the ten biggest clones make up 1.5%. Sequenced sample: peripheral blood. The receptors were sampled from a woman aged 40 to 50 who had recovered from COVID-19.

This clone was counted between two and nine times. CDR3 coding DNA: TGTGCCAGCAGCTTAAGGCCCCAGACAGGGGGATCGTTGAGCACCGGGGAGCTGTTTTTT. Translation: CASSLRPQTGGSLSTGELFF. The chain has TRBV7-3 and TRBJ2-2, with 9 bases lining up with TRBD1. The V and J ends lost 1 base and 4 bases, in that order; junction bases with no gene match: 16. The length of the CDR3 is 20 residues. The V gene's germline CDR1 is SGHTA and CDR2 FQGTGA.

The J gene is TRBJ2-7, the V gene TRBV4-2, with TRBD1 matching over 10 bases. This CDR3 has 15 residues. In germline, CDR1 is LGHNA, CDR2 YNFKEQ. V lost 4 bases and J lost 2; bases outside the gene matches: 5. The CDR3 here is CASSRGTGDPYEQYF. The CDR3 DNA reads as TGTGCCAGCAGCCGGGGGACAGGGGATCCCTACGAGCAGTACTTC.

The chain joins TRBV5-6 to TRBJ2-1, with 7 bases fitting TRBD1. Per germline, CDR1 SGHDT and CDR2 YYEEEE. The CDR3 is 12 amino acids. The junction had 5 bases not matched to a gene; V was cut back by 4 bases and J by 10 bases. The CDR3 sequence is CASSPQGLEQFF. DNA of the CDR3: TGTGCCAGCAGCCCACAGGGGTTGGAGCAGTTCTTC.

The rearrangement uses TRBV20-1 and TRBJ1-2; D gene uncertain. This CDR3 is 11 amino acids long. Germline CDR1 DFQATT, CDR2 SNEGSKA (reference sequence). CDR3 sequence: CSPRYNYGYTF. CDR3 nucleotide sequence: TGCAGCCCGAGATATAACTATGGCTACACCTTC.

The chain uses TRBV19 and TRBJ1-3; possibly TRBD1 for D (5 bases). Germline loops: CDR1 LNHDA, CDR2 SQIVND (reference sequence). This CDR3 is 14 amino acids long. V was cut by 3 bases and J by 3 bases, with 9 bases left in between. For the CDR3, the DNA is TGTGCCAGTAGTATTAAGGGGCTTGGAAACACCATATATTTT. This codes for CASSIKGLGNTIYF.

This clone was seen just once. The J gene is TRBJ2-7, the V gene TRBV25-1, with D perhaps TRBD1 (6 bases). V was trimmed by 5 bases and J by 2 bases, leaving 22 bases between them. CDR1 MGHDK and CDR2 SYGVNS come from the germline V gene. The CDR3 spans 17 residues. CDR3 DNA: TGTGCCAGCAGTCCCCCGGTAACCGGGACACAACCCTACGAGCAGTACTTC. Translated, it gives CASSPPVTGTQPYEQYF.

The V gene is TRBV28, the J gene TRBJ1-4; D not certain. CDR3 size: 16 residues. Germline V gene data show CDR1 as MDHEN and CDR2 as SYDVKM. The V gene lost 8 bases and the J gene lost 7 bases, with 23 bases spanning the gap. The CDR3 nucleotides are TGTGCCAGCTTCACCCAAAACGAGAGCCTTCGTGAAAAACTGTTTTTT. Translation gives CASFTQNESLREKLFF.

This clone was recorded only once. The CDR3: CASSGSLGQAYEQYF. The CDR3 bases are TGTGCCAGCAGCGGGAGCCTGGGACAGGCCTACGAGCAGTACTTC. The chain has TRBV11-2 and TRBJ2-7, with TRBD1 matching over 8 bases. The CDR3 length is 15 residues. Germline trimming cut 5 bases from V and 2 bases from J; bases unmatched to any gene: 8. Germline assignment: CDR1 SGHAT and CDR2 FQNNGV.

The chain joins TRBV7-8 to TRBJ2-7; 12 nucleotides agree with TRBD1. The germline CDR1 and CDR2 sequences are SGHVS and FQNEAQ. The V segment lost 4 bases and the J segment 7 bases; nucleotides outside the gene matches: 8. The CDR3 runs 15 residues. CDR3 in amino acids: CASSSGTGGWGEQYF. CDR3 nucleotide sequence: TGTGCCAGCAGCTCCGGGACAGGGGGCTGGGGGGAGCAGTACTTC.

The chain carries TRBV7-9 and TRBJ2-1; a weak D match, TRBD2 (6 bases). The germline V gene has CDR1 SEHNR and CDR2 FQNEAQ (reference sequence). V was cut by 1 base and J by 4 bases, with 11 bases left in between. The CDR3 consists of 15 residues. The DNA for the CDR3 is TGTGCCAGCAGCTTAGTCGGGGGTGAATACAATGAGCAGTTCTTC. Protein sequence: CASSLVGGEYNEQFF.

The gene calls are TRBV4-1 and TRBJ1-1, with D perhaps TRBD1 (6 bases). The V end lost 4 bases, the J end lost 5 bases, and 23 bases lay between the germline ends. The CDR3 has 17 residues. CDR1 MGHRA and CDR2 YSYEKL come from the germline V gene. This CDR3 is CASSPGRGKSASTEAFF. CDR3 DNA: TGCGCCAGCAGCCCCGGGAGGGGGAAGTCCGCAAGTACTGAAGCTTTCTTT.

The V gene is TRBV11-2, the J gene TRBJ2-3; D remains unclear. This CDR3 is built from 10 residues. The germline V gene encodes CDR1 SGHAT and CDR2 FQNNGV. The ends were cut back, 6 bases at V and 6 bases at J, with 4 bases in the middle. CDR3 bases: TGTGCCAGCAGTCGGGATACGCAGTATTTT. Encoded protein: CASSRDTQYF.

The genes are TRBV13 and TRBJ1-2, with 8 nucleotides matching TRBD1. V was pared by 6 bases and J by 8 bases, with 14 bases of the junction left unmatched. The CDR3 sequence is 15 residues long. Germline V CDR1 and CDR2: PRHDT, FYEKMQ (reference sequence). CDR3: CASSPRDRNPRGYTF. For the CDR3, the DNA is TGTGCCAGCAGTCCTAGGGACAGGAACCCACGGGGCTACACCTTC.

CDR3 bases: TGTGCCAGCAGTCCTAGACAGGGGAAGCCCCTCCACTTT. Translating gives CASSPRQGKPLHF. The chain uses TRBV6-6 and TRBJ1-6; 8 positions agree with TRBD1. This CDR3 spans 13 amino acids. The germline V gene encodes CDR1 MNHNY and CDR2 SVGAGI (reference sequence). The junction had 7 bases not matched to a gene; V was cut back by 5 bases and J by 13 bases.

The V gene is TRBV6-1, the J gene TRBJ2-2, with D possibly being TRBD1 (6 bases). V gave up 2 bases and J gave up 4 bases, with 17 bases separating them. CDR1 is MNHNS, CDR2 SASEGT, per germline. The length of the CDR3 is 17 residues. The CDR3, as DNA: TGTGCCAGCAGTGAAAAGGGAAACAGGGCAATCACCGGGGAGCTGTTTTTT. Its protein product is CASSEKGNRAITGELFF.

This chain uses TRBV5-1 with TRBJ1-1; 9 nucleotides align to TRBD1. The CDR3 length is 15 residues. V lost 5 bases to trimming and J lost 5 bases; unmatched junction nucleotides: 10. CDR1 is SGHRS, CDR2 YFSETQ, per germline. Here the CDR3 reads CASSQQGARDTEAFF. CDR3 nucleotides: TGCGCCAGCAGTCAACAGGGGGCGCGAGATACTGAAGCTTTCTTT.

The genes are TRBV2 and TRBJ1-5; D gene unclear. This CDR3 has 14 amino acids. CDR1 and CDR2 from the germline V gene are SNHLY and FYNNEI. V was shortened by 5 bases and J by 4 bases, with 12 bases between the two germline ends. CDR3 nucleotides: TGTGCCAGCAGTTTCACAGACATTAATCAGCCCCAGCATTTT. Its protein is CASSFTDINQPQHF.

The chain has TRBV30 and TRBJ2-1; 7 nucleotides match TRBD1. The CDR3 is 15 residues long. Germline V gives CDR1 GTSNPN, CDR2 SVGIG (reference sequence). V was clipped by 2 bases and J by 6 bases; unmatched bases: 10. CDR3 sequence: CAWSLYRGHSNEQFF. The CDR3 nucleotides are TGTGCCTGGAGTCTCTACAGGGGACATAGCAATGAGCAGTTCTTC. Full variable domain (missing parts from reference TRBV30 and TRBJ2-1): SQTIHQWPATLVQPVGSPLSLECTVEGTSNPNLYWYRQAAGRGLQLLFYSVGIGQISSEVPQNLSASRPQDRQFILSSKKLLLSDSGFYLCAWSLYRGHSNEQFFGPGTRLTVL.

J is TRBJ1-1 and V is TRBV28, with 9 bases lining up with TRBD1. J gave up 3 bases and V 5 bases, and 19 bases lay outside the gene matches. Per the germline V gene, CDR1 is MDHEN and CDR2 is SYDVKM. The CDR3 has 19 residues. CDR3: CASSNRGVWGQGSDTEAFF. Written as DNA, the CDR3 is TGTGCCAGCAGTAACAGGGGTGTTTGGGGACAGGGCTCCGACACTGAAGCTTTCTTT.

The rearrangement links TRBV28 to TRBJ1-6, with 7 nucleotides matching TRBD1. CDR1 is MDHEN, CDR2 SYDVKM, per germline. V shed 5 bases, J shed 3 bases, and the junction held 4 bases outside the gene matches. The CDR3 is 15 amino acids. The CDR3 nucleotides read TGTGCCAGCAGTCCTGGGACAGTCTATAATTCACCCCTCCACTTT. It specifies CASSPGTVYNSPLHF.

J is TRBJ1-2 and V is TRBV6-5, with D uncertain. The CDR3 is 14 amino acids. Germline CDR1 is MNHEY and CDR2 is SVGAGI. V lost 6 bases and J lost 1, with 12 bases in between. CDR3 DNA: TGTGCCAGCAGCCCCCGGGAGGTTAACTATGGCTACACCTTC. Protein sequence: CASSPREVNYGYTF.